This T cell receptor beta chain was identified during a study of radiation and T cells in renal cell carcinoma. Profiled with immunoSEQ multiplex PCR; TCRdb holds only in-frame clones, not every one. Of 150,000 to 200,000 clones detected, about 88% appear once; the ten largest clones hold around 11%. Concerning this clone itself: The junction departs from the called germline gene at one end, perhaps through a read error.

Documented time point: blood 4 weeks post-SBRT, at nephrectomy. Treatment meaning: 15 Gy SBRT to primary tumor, nephrectomy 4 weeks later. Germline CDR1 reads SSHAT; CDR2 reads FNYEAQ (reference sequence). The CDR3 is 18 amino acids. V is TRBV7-7 and J is TRBJ2-1; maybe TRBD2 (7 bases). The source was blood, collected from a patient whose treatment included radiotherapy and nephrectomy. This clonotype was sampled from a woman aged 45-60 years with renal cell carcinoma. In DNA, the CDR3 is TGTGCTAGCAGCTTAGAGATCCAGCCCAGACTAGCCGGGGGCGAGCAGTTCTTC. It specifies CASSLEIQPRLAGGEQFF.